Listed here is a single T cell receptor (beta chain). Its antigen remains unknown. This specimen comes from a study of Tregs in tolerant kidney transplant recipients. CDR3 length: 12 residues. The V end lost 4 bases, the J end lost 7 bases, and 11 bases lay between the germline ends. Germline CDR1 reads MGHDK; CDR2 reads SYGVNS. Overall study results and limits: No direct test of biological reproducibility was done here.

The data were produced by immunoSEQ multiplex PCR, yet TCRdb's version contains in-frame clones alone and is incomplete. The sample contains 75,000 to 95,000 clones, roughly 92% of which appear only once. The origin of this receptor is a human donor in good health. Sequenced material: CD8+ T cells from blood. The chain couples TRBV25-1 to TRBJ2-7; tentative D call: TRBD2 (5 bases). The chain's CDR3 is CASSGTAEEQYF. The CDR3 DNA reads TGTGCCAGCAGTGGGACTGCCGAAGAGCAGTACTTC.